The present entry profiles one T cell receptor (beta chain) with its context. Germline V gives CDR1 LGHNT, CDR2 FRNRAP. Deletions cut 0 bases from V and 5 bases from J, with 13 bases between. There are 15 residues in the CDR3. This record belongs to a study of blood T cell repertoires in COVID-19. Study background: Acute-phase and convalescent COVID-19 samples originated in the United States, Italy and Spain. In each case, the material was cDNA or gDNA derived from T cells, B-cell-depleted T cells, or PBMCs.

Study processing details: Nucleated cell number was recorded as an estimate derived from reference gene primer amplification. TCRdb's copy holds only in-frame clones and misses some; the assay was immunoSEQ multiplex PCR. V, J and clone size were drawn from that table, and D and trimming were deduced from the DNA. The sample has more than 200,000 clones, over 70% seen once. This clonotype was obtained from a middle-aged man with acute or convalescent COVID-19. V and J are TRBV12-5 and TRBJ1-1; D perhaps matches TRBD1 (6 bases). Specimen: peripheral blood. CDR3 sequence: CASGLVYLQGTEAFF. The DNA for the CDR3 is TGTGCTAGTGGTTTGGTGTACCTACAGGGTACTGAAGCTTTCTTT.